These T cell receptor beta chains were read from a single sample in a study of T cells after yellow fever vaccination. TCRdb ran MiXCR on the 5' RACE reads and lists one entry per CDR3 protein. The sample lists about 99,000 distinct CDR3 sequences; roughly 5.8% were seen once. The sample was CD8+ T cells sorted from PBMCs, taken 10 days after the yellow fever booster vaccination. The receptors were sampled from a man in his late teens or twenties who received the YFV17D yellow fever vaccine. The CDR3 runs from the conserved cysteine through the conserved F or W. A D gene is named only where the DNA matches it firmly. The listing skips clone size in some rows; elsewhere it reads once, few, many or a size class.

CDR3 DNA,CDR3 protein,V gene,J gene,clone size,D gene
TGTGCCAGCAGTAAGTCGGCCGCGGGGGCCTCTGGAAACACCATATATTTT,CASSKSAAGASGNTIYF,TRBV12-3/TRBV12-4,TRBJ1-3,-,-
TGTGCCAGCAGATCGGGGCGAGGCTCAGATACGCAGTATTTT,CASRSGRGSDTQYF,TRBV12-3/TRBV12-4,TRBJ2-3,few,-
TGCGCCAGCAGCCAAGAAAGAGACAGAGGAGAGACCCAGTACTTC,CASSQERDRGETQYF,TRBV4-3,TRBJ2-5,many,-
TGCGCCAGCAGCTCCAACAGGAACACTGAAGCTTTCTTT,CASSSNRNTEAFF,TRBV5-1,TRBJ1-1,once,-
TGCAGCGTTTGGCTCATCCAGGGGGGAGATACGCAGTATTTT,CSVWLIQGGDTQYF,TRBV29-1,TRBJ2-3,many,-
TGTGCCAGCAGCCAGGGACTAGGGATCACCGGGGAGCTGTTTTTT,CASSQGLGITGELFF,TRBV27,TRBJ2-2,-,TRBD2
TGTGCCAGCAGCCGGACTAGTGAGAATGAGCAGTTCTTC,CASSRTSENEQFF,TRBV6-2/TRBV6-3,TRBJ2-1,many,TRBD2
TGTGCCAGCAGCGTAGCTCTATCCAGCTCTGGGGCCAACGTCCTGACTTTC,CASSVALSSSGANVLTF,TRBV9,TRBJ2-6,-,-
TGTGCCAGCAGCCCACGGGGGTCGCCCCAGCATTTT,CASSPRGSPQHF,TRBV12-3/TRBV12-4,TRBJ1-5,-,-
TGTGCCAGCGGAACCTTCGGGCCCCAGCATTTT,CASGTFGPQHF,TRBV25-1,TRBJ1-5,-,-
TGCGCCAGCAGCCAAGTCGGGACAATTAAGAACACTGAAGCTTTCTTT,CASSQVGTIKNTEAFF,TRBV4-1,TRBJ1-1,few,-
TGTGCCAGCAAGGAAGCGGGTGACAATGAGCAGTTCTTC,CASKEAGDNEQFF,TRBV5-6,TRBJ2-1,-,-
TGTGCCAGCAGCTCCCGGACTAGCGGGGGTGGAGATACGCAGTATTTT,CASSSRTSGGGDTQYF,TRBV11-2,TRBJ2-3,-,TRBD2
TGCAGCGTTGATCGGCCTAGCACAGATACGCAGTATTTT,CSVDRPSTDTQYF,TRBV29-1,TRBJ2-3,many,-
TGTGCCAGCAGCCAACGTGAGCGGGGGTCTTACAATGAGCAGTTCTTC,CASSQRERGSYNEQFF,TRBV4-2,TRBJ2-1,many,TRBD2
TGCGCCAGCAGCTTGGGACAGCAAGAGACCCAGTACTTC,CASSLGQQETQYF,TRBV5-1,TRBJ2-5,few,-
TGCAGCGTACAGAGTCAAGAGACCCAGTACTTC,CSVQSQETQYF,TRBV29-1,TRBJ2-5,many,-
TGTGCCAGCAGTTACGAGCGACCCGAGCAGTACTTC,CASSYERPEQYF,TRBV12-3/TRBV12-4,TRBJ2-7,many,-
TGCGCCAGCAGCCAAGATGAGACAGGCCCTTTTGCGCAGTTCTTC,CASSQDETGPFAQFF,TRBV4-1,TRBJ2-1,-,-
TGTGCCAGCAGCCAAAGACTCGTAGCTGGCACAGATACGCAGTATTTT,CASSQRLVAGTDTQYF,TRBV3-1,TRBJ2-3,few,-
TGCGCCAGCAGCCAAGTATCTCGGAGCACAGATACGCAGTATTTT,CASSQVSRSTDTQYF,TRBV4-1,TRBJ2-3,-,-
TGTGCCAGCACCCCGGGTCGTTCCTACAATGAGCAGTTCTTC,CASTPGRSYNEQFF,TRBV12-3/TRBV12-4,TRBJ2-1,-,-
TGTGCCAGCAGGAGGACTAGCGTCGAAGATACGCAGTATTTT,CASRRTSVEDTQYF,TRBV7-9,TRBJ2-3,-,TRBD2
TGTGCCAGCAGCCCACAGGGGATTGGGTGGAATGAGCAGTTCTTC,CASSPQGIGWNEQFF,TRBV7-9,TRBJ2-1,many,TRBD1
TGTGCCAGCAGCCAAAGTGAAAAACTGTTTTTT,CASSQSEKLFF,TRBV11-2,TRBJ1-4,-,-
TGTGCCAGCAGTGGGGACACCCCTTACGAGCAGTACTTC,CASSGDTPYEQYF,TRBV12-3/TRBV12-4,TRBJ2-7,-,-
TGCAGCGTCACCGCTCCTGACAGGGGGCATGCCGGGGAGCTGTTTTTT,CSVTAPDRGHAGELFF,TRBV29-1,TRBJ2-2,many,TRBD1
TGCGCCAGCAGCGACAGGGGGCGATACAATGAGCAGTTCTTC,CASSDRGRYNEQFF,TRBV4-3,TRBJ2-1,few,TRBD1
TGTGCCAGCTCACCAGAGGCGGCCCTGAACACTGAAGCTTTCTTT,CASSPEAALNTEAFF,TRBV18,TRBJ1-1,-,-
TGTGCCAGCAGCCCAAAACCAGTGACCTACAATGAGCAGTTCTTC,CASSPKPVTYNEQFF,TRBV7-2,TRBJ2-1,many,-
TGTGCCAGCAGTCAAACCACAGGGTGGAGGGAGACCCAGTACTTC,CASSQTTGWRETQYF,TRBV7-8,TRBJ2-5,many,-
TGTGCCAGCAGCCTAGAGCCGGGACAGGGTGTCACCGGGGAGCTGTTTTTT,CASSLEPGQGVTGELFF,TRBV7-6,TRBJ2-2,-,TRBD1
TGTGCCAGCAGTTGGAGGGGGGCGGATCAGCCCCAGCATTTT,CASSWRGADQPQHF,TRBV6-5,TRBJ1-5,-,-
TGTGCCAGCAGTTCAGCTCTTCTTCAAGAGACCCAGTACTTC,CASSSALLQETQYF,TRBV27,TRBJ2-5,many,-